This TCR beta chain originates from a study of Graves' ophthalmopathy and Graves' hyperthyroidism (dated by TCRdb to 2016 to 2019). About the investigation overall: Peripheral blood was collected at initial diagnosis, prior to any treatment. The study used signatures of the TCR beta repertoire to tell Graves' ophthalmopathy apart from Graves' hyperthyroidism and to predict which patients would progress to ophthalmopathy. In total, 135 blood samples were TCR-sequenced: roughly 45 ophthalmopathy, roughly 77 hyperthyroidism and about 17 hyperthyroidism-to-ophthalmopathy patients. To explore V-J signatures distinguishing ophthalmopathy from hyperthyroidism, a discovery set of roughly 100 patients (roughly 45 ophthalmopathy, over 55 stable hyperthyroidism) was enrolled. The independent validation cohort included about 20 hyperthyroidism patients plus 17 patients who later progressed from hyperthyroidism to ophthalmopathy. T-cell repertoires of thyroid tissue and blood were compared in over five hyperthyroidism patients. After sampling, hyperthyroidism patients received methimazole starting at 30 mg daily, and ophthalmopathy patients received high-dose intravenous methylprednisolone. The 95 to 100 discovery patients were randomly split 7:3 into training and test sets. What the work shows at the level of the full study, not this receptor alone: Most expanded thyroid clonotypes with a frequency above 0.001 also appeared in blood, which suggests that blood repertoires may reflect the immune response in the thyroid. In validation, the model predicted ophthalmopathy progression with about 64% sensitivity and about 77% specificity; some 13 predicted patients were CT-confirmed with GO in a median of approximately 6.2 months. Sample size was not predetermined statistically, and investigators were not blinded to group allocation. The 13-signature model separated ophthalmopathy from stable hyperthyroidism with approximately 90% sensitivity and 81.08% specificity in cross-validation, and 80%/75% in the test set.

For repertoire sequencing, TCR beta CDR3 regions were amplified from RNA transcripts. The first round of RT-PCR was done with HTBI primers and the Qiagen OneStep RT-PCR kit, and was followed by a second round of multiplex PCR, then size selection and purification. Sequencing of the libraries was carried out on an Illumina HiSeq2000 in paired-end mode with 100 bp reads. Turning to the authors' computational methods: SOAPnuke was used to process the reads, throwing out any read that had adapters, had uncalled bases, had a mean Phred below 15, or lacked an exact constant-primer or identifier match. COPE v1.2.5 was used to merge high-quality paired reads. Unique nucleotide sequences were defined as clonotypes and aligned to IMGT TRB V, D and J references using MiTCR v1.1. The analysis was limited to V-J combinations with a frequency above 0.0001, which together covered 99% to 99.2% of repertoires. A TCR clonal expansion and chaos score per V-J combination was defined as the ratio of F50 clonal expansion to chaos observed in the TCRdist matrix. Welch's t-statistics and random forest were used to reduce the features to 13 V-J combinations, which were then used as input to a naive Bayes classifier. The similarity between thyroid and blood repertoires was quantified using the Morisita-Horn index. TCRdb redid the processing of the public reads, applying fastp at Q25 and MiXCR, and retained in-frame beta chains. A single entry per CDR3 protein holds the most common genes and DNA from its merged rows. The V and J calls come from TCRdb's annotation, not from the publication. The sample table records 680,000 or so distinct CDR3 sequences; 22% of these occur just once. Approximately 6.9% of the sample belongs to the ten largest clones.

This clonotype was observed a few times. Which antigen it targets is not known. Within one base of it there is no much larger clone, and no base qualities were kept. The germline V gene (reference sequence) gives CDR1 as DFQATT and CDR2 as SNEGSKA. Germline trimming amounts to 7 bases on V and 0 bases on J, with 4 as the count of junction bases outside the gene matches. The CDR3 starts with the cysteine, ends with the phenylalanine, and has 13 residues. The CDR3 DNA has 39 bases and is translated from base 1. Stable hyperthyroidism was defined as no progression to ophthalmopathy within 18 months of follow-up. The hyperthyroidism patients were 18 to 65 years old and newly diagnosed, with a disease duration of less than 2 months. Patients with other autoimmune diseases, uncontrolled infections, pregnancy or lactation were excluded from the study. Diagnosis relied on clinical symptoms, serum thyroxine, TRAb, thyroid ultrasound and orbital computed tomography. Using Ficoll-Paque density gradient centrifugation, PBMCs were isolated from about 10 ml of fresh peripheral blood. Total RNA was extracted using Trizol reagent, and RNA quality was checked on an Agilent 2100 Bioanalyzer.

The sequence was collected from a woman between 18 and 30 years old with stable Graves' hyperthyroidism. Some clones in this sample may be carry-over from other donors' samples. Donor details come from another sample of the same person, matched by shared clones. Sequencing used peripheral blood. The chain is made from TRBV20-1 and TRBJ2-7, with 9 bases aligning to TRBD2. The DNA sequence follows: TGCAGTGGTCTAGCGGGGCACTCCTACGAGCAGTACTTC. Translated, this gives CSGLAGHSYEQYF.